A single sample is the source of the 2 T cell receptor beta chains below, sequenced in a study of CXCR3-negative and CXCR3-positive naive CD8 T cells. Researchers prepared the TRB cDNA libraries using 5' RACE with UMI labels. After re-calling the 5' RACE reads, TCRdb lists one entry per CDR3 protein, DNA absent. The sample has some 40,000 distinct CDR3 sequences, and its top ten clones hold roughly 8.4%. The sample taken for sequencing was memory CD8+ T cells from blood. Receptors were obtained from a human donor in good health. Some clones in this sample may be carry-over from other donors' samples.

Here the CDR3 reads CASSPPGTGGNTEAFF. The chain couples TRBV12-3 or TRBV12-4 to TRBJ1-1; TCRdb returns TRBD1, unconfirmable since there is no DNA. The CDR3 contains 16 residues.

V is TRBV3-1 and J is TRBJ1-2; checking the TCRdb D call of TRBD1 is not possible without DNA. CDR1 and CDR2 from the germline V gene are LGHDT and YNNKEL (reference sequence). This CDR3 has 16 residues. The CDR3 protein is CASSQEWGQGAYGYTF. Looking up the rest from reference TRBV3-1 and TRBJ1-2 gives the full variable domain: DTAVSQTPKYLVTQMGNDKSIKCEQNLGHDTMYWYKQDSKKFLKIMFSYNNKELIINETVPNRFSPKSPDKAHLNLHINSLELGDSAVYFCASSQEWGQGAYGYTFGSGTRLTVV.